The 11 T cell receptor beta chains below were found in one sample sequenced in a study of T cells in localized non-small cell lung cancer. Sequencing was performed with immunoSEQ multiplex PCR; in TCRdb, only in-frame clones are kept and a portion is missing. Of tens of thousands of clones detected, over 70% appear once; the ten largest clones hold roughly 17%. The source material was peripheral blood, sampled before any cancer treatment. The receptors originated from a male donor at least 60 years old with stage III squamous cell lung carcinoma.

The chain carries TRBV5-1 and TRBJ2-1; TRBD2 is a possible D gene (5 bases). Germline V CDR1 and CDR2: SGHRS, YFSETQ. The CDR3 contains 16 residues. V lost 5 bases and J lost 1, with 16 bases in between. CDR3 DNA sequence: TGCGCCAGCAGACTGGGAGCGGCCCCTTCCTACAATGAGCAGTTCTTC. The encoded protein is CASRLGAAPSYNEQFF.

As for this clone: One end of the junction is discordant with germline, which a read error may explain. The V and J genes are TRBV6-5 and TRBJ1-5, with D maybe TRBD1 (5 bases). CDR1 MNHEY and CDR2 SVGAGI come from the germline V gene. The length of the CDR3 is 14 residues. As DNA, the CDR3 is TGTGCCAGCAGCCCGGGACCCACCAATCGGCCCCAGCATTTT. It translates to CASSPGPTNRPQHF.

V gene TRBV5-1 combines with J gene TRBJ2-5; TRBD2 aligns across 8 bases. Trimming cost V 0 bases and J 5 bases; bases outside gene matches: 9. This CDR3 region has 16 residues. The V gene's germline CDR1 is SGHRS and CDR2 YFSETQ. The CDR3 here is CASSLGLAGLEETQYF. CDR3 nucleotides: TGCGCCAGCAGCTTGGGGTTAGCGGGATTGGAGGAGACCCAGTACTTC.

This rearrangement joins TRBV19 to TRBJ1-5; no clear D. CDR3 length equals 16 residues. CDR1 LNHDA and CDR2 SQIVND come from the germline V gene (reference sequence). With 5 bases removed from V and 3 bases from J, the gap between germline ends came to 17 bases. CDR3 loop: CASSPLGGLNNQPQHF. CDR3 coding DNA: TGTGCCAGTAGTCCGTTGGGAGGACTTAACAATCAGCCCCAGCATTTT. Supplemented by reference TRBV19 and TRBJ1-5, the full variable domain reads DGGITQSPKYLFRKEGQNVTLSCEQNLNHDAMYWYRQDPGQGLRLIYYSQIVNDFQKGDIAEGYSVSREKKESFPLTVTSAQKNPTAFYLCASSPLGGLNNQPQHFGDGTRLSIL.

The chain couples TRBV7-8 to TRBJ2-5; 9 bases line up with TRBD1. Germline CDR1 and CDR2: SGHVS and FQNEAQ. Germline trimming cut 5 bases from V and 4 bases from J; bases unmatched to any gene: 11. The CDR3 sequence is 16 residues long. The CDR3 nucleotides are TGTGCCAGCAGCATCACCGGGACAGGGAGAGGAGAGACCCAGTACTTC. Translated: CASSITGTGRGETQYF. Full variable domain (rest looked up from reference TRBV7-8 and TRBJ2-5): GAGVSQSPRYKVAKRGQDVALRCDPISGHVSLFWYQQALGQGPEFLTYFQNEAQLDKSGLPSDRFFAERPEGSVSTLKIQRTQQEDSAVYLCASSITGTGRGETQYFGPGTRLLVL.

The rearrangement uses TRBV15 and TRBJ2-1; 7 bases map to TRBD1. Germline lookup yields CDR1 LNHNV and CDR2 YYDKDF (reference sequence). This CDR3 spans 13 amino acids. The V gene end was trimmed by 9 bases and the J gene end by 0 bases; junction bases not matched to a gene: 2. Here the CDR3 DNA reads TGTGCCACTGGGACAGACTCCTACAATGAGCAGTTCTTC. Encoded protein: CATGTDSYNEQFF.

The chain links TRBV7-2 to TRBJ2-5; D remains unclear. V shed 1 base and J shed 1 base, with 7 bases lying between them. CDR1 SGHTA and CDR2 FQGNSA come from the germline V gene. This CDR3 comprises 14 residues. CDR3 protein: CASSLVLSQETQYF. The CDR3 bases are TGTGCCAGCAGCTTAGTACTATCCCAAGAGACCCAGTACTTC. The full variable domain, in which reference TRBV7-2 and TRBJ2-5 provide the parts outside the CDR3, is GAGVSQSPSNKVTEKGKDVELRCDPISGHTALYWYRQSLGQGLEFLIYFQGNSAPDKSGLPSDRFSAERTGGSVSTLTIQRTQQEDSAVYLCASSLVLSQETQYFGPGTRLLVL.

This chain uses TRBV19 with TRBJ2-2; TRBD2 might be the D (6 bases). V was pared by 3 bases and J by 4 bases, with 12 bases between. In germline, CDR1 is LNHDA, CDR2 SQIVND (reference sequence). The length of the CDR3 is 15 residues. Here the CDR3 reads CASSIVGGATGELFF. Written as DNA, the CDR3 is TGTGCCAGTAGTATCGTGGGCGGGGCCACCGGGGAGCTGTTTTTT.

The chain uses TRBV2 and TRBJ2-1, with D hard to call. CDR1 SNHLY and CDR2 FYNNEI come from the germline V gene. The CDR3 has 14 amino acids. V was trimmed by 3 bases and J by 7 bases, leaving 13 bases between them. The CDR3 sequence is CASSDWAAGNEQFF. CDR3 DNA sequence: TGTGCCAGCAGTGACTGGGCCGCTGGGAATGAGCAGTTCTTC. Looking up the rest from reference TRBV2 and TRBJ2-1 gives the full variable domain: EPEVTQTPSHQVTQMGQEVILRCVPISNHLYFYWYRQILGQKVEFLVSFYNNEISEKSEIFDDQFSVERPDGSNFTLKIRSTKLEDSAMYFCASSDWAAGNEQFFGPGTRLTVL.

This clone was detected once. In nucleotides, the CDR3 is TGTGCCAGTTCAATCACAGGGGGCGCGGGATACGAGCAGTACTTC. Translation: CASSITGGAGYEQYF. The chain combines TRBV6-5 with TRBJ2-7; TRBD1 agrees at 9 bases. The V and J ends lost 9 bases and 4 bases, in that order; junction bases with no gene match: 13. Per the germline V gene, CDR1 is MNHEY and CDR2 is SVGAGI. CDR3 size: 15 residues.

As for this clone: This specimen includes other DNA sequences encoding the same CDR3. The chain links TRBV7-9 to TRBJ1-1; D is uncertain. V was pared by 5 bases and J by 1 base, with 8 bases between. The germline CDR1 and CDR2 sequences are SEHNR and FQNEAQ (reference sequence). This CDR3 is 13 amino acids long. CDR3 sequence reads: CASSRRGNTEAFF. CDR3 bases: TGTGCCAGCAGCCGGCGGGGGAACACTGAAGCTTTCTTT.